Reported below is one TCR beta chain. Its specificity is unknown. These data originate in a study of radiation and T cells in renal cell carcinoma. Study results and limitations: Compared with controls, irradiated tumors had more, larger dominant CDR3 motifs. Compared with controls, irradiated tumors showed greater TCR clonality.

The CDR3 sequence is 13 residues long. Germline CDR1 is SGHNT and CDR2 is YYREEE (reference sequence). The V gene lost 4 bases and the J gene lost 14 bases, with 19 bases spanning the gap. The treatment: treatment-naive control, cytoreductive nephrectomy. Profiled with immunoSEQ multiplex PCR; TCRdb holds only in-frame clones, not every one. The top ten clones hold roughly a third of a sample with 18,000 or so clones, about 60% of them seen once. V and J are TRBV5-4 and TRBJ2-1; a possible D gene is TRBD1 (6 bases). The origin of this receptor is a man aged 45-65 years with renal cell carcinoma. The material sequenced was tumor tissue, taken from a patient whose treatment was nephrectomy without radiotherapy. CDR3 loop: CASSGIGQGGEFF. In DNA, the CDR3 is TGTGCCAGCAGCGGCATCGGGCAAGGGGGTGAGTTCTTC.